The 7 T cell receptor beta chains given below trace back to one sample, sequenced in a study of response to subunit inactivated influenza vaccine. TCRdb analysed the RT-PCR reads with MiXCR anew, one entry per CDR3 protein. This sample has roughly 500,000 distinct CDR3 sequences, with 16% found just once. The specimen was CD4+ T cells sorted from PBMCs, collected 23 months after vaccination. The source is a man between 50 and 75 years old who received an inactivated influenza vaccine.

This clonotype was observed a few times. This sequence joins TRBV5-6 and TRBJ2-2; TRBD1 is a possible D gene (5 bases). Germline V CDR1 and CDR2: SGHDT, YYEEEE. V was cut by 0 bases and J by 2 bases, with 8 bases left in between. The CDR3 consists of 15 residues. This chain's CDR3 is CASSLVRDNTGELFF. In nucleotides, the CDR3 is TGTGCCAGCAGCTTGGTCAGGGATAACACCGGGGAGCTGTTTTTT.

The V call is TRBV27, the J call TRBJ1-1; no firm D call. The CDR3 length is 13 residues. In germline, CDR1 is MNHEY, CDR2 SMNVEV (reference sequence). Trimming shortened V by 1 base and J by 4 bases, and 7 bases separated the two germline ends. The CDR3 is CASSLFGRTEAFF. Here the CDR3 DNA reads TGTGCCAGCAGTTTATTCGGTCGCACTGAAGCTTTCTTT.

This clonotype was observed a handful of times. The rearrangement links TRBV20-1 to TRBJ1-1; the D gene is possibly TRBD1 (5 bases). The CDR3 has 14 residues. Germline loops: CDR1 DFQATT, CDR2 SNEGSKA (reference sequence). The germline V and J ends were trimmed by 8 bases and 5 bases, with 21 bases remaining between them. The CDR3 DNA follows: TGCAGTCCCTCAGCGGGCAGGGCGGTGACTGAAGCTTTCTTT. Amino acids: CSPSAGRAVTEAFF.

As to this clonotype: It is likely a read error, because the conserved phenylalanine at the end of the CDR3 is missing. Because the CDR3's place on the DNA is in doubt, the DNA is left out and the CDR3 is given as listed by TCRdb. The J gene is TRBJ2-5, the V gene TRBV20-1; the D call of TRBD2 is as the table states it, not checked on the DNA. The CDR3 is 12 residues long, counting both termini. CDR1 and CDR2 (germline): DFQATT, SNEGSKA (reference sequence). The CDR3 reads CSASMAGGPTLI.

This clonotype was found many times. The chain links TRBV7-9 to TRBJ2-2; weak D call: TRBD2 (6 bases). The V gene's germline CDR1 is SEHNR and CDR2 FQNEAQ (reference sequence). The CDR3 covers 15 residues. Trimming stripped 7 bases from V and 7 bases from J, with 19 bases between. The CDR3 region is CASNFLSSGHGELFF. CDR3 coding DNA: TGTGCCAGCAACTTTCTCTCGAGCGGGCACGGGGAGCTGTTTTTT.

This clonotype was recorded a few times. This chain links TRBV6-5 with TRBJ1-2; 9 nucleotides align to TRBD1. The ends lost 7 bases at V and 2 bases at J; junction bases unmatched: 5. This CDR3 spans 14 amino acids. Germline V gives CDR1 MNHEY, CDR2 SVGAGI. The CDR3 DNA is TGTGCCAGCACTTGGGGACAGGGCAACTATGGCTACACCTTC. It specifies CASTWGQGNYGYTF.

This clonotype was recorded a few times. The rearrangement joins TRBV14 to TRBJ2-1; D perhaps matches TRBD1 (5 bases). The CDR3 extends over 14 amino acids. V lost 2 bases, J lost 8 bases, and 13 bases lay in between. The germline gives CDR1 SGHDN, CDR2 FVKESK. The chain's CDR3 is CASSQFTGNHEQFF. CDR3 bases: TGTGCCAGCAGCCAATTTACAGGCAACCATGAGCAGTTCTTC.